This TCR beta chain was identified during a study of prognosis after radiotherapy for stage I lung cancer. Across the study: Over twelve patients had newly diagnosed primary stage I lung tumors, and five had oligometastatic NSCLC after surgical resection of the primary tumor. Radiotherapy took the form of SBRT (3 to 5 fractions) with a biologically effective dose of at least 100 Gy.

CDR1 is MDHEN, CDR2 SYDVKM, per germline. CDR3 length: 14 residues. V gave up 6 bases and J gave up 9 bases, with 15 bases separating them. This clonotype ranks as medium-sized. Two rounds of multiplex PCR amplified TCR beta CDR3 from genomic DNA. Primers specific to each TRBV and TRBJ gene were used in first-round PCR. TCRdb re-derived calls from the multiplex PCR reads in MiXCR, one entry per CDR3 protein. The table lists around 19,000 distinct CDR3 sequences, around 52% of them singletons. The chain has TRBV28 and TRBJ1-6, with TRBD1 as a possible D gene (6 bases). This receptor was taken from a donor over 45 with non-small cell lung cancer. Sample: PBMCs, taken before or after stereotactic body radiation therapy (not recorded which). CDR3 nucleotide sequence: TGTGCCAGCAGACTGACAGGTGCGGGTTCACCCCTCCACTTT. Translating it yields CASRLTGAGSPLHF. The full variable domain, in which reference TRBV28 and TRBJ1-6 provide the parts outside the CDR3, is DVKVTQSSRYLVKRTGEKVFLECVQDMDHENMFWYRQDPGLGLRLIYFSYDVKMKEKGDIPEGYSVSREKKERFSLILESASTNQTSMYLCASRLTGAGSPLHFGNGTRLTVT.